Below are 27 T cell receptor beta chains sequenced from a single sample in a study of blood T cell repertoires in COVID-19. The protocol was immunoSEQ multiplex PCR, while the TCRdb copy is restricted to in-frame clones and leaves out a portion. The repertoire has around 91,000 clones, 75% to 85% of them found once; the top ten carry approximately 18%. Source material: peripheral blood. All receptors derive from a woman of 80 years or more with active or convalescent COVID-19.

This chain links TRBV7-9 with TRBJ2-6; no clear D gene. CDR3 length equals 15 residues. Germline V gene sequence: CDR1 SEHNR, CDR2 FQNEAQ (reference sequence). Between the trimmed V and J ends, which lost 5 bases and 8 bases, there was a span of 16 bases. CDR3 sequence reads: CASSPTFARSNVLTF. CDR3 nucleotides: TGTGCCAGCAGCCCGACCTTTGCTAGGTCCAACGTCCTGACTTTC.

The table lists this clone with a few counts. The CDR3 DNA reads TGCGCCAGCAGCCGCAGGATCAACACTGAAGCTTTCTTT. Amino acid sequence: CASSRRINTEAFF. The chain employs TRBV4-1 and TRBJ1-1, with D unclear. The germline V gene has CDR1 MGHRA and CDR2 YSYEKL. The CDR3 has 13 amino acids. The V gene lost 4 bases and the J gene lost 2 bases, with 8 bases spanning the gap.

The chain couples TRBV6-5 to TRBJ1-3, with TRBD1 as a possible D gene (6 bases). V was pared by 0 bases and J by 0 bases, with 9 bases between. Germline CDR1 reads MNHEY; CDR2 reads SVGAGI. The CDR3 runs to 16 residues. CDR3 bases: TGTGCCAGCAGTTACTCAGCAGGGGCCTCTGGAAACACCATATATTTT. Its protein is CASSYSAGASGNTIYF.

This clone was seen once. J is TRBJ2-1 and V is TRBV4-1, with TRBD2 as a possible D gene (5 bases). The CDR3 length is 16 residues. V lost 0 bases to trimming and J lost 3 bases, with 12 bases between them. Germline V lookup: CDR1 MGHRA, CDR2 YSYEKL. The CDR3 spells CASSQEDSDLYNEQFF. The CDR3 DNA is TGCGCCAGCAGCCAAGAGGATAGCGACCTCTACAATGAGCAGTTCTTC.

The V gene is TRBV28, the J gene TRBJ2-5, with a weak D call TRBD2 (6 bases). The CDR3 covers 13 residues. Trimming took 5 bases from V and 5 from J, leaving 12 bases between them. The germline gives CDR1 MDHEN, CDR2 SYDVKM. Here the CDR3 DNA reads TGTGCCAGCAGTAATGTAGGGAGGGAGACCCAGTACTTC. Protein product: CASSNVGRETQYF.

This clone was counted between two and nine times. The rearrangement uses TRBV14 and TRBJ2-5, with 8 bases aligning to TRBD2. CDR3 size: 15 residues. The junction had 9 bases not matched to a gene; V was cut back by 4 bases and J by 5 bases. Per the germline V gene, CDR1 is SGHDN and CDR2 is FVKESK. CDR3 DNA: TGTGCCAGCAGCCGACGTCTAGCGGGCGTCGAGACCCAGTACTTC. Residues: CASSRRLAGVETQYF.

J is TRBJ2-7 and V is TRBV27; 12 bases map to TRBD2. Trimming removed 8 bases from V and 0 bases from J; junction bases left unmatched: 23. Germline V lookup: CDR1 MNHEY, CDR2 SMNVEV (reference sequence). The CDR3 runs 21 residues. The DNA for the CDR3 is TGTGCCAGCGCCCGGGACAGGGGACCGGGACTAGCGGGCCTTAGCTCCTACGAGCAGTACTTC. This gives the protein CASARDRGPGLAGLSSYEQYF.

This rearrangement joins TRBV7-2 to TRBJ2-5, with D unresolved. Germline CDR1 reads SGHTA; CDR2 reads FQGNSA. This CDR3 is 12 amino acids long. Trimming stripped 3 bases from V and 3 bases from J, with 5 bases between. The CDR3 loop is CASSFLKETQYF. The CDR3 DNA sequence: TGTGCCAGCAGCTTCTTAAAAGAGACCCAGTACTTC.

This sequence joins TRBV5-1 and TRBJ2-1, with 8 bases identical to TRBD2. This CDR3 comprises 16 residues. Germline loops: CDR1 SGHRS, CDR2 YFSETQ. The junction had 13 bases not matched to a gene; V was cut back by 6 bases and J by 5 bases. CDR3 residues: CASTQISREVDNEQFF. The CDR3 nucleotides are TGCGCCAGCACCCAGATCTCGCGGGAGGTCGACAATGAGCAGTTCTTC.

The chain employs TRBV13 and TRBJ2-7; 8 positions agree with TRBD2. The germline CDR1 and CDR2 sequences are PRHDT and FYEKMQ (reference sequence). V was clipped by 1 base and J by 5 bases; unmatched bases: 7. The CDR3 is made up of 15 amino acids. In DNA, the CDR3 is TGTGCCAGCAGCTTAGTTCGAGCGGGAGTCCACGAGCAGTACTTC. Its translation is CASSLVRAGVHEQYF. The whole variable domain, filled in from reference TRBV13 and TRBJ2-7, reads AAGVIQSPRHLIKEKRETATLKCYPIPRHDTVYWYQQGPGQDPQFLISFYEKMQSDKGSIPDRFSAQQFSDYHSELNMSSLELGDSALYFCASSLVRAGVHEQYFGPGTRLTVT.

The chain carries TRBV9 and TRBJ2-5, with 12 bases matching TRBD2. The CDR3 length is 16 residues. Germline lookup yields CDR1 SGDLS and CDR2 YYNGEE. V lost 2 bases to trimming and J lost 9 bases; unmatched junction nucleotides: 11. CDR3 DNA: TGTGCCAGCAGCGTCGGAGGGACTAGCGGGCTTTCGGCCCAGTACTTC. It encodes CASSVGGTSGLSAQYF. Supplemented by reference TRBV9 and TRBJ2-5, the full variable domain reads DSGVTQTPKHLITATGQRVTLRCSPRSGDLSVYWYQQSLDQGLQFLIQYYNGEERAKGNILERFSAQQFPDLHSELNLSSLELGDSALYFCASSVGGTSGLSAQYFGPGTRLLVL.

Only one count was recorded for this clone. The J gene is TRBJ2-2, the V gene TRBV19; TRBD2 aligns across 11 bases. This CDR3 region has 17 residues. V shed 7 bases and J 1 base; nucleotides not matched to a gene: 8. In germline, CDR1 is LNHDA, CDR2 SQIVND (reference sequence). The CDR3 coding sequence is TGTGCCAGTATAGCGGGAGGGCCTGGGGTGAACACCGGGGAGCTGTTTTTT. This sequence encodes CASIAGGPGVNTGELFF.

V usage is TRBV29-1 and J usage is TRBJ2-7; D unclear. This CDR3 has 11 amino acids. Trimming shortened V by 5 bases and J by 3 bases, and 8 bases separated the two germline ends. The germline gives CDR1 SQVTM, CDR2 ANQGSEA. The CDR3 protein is CSVYRNYEQYF. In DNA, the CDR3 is TGCAGCGTTTACAGAAACTACGAGCAGTACTTC.

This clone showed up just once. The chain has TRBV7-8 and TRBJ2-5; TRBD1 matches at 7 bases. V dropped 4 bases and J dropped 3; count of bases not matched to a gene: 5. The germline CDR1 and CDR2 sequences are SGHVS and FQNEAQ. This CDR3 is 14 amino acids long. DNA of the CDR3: TGTGCCAGCAGCTCATTAGACAGGGAAGAGACCCAGTACTTC. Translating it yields CASSSLDREETQYF. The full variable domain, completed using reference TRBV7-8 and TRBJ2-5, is GAGVSQSPRYKVAKRGQDVALRCDPISGHVSLFWYQQALGQGPEFLTYFQNEAQLDKSGLPSDRFFAERPEGSVSTLKIQRTQQEDSAVYLCASSSLDREETQYFGPGTRLLVL.

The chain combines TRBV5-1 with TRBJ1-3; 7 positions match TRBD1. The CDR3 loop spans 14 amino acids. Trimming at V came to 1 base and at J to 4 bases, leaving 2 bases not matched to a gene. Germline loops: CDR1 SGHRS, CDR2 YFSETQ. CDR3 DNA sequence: TGCGCCAGCAGCTTGACAGGGGACGGAAACACCATATATTTT. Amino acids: CASSLTGDGNTIYF.

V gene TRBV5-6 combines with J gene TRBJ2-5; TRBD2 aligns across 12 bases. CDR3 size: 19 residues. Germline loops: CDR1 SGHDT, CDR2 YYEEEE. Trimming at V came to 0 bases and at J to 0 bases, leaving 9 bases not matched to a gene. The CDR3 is CASSLDLAGGYGYQETQYF. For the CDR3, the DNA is TGTGCCAGCAGCTTGGATCTAGCGGGAGGGTATGGGTACCAAGAGACCCAGTACTTC.

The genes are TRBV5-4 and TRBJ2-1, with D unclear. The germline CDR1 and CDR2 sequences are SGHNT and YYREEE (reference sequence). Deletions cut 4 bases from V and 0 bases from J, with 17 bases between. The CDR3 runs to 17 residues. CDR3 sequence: CASSHFNGVPSYNEQFF. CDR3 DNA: TGTGCCAGCAGCCACTTTAACGGTGTTCCCTCCTACAATGAGCAGTTCTTC.

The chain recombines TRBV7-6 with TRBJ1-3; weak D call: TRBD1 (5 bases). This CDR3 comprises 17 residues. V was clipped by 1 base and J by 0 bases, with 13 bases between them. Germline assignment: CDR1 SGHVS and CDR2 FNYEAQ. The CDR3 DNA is TGTGCCAGCAGCTTAGGGACGGGGGGGAGCTCTGGAAACACCATATATTTT. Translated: CASSLGTGGSSGNTIYF.

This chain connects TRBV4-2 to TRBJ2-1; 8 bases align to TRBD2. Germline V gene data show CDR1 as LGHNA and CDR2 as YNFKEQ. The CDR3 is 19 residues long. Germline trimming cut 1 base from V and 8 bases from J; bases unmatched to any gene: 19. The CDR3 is CASSQVISASAGVADEQFF. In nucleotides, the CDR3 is TGTGCCAGCAGCCAAGTCATTTCGGCGTCAGCGGGAGTAGCAGATGAGCAGTTCTTC.

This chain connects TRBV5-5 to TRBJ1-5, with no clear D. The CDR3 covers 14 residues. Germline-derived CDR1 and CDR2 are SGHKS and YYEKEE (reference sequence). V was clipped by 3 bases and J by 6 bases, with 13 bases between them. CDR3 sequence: CASSSSPGSQPQHF. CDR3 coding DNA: TGTGCCAGCAGCTCCTCCCCGGGGTCTCAGCCCCAGCATTTT.

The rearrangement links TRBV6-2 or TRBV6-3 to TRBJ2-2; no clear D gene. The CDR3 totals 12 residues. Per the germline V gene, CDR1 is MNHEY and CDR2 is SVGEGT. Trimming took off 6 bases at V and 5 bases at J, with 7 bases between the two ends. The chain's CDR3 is CASSKLTGELFF. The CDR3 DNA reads TGTGCCAGCAGCAAATTAACCGGGGAGCTGTTTTTT.

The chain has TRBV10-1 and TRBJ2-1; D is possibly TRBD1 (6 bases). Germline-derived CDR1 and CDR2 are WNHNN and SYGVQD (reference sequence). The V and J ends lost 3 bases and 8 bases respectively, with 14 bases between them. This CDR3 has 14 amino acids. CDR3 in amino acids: CASSDPGTRDEQFF. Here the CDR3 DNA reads TGCGCCAGCAGTGACCCGGGGACAAGGGATGAGCAGTTCTTC.

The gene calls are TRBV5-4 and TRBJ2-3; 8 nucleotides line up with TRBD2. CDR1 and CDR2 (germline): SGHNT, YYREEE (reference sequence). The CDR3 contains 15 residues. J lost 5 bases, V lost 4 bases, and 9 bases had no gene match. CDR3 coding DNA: TGTGCCAGCAGCCCCGTGGCGGGAGGCCGAGATACGCAGTATTTT. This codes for CASSPVAGGRDTQYF.

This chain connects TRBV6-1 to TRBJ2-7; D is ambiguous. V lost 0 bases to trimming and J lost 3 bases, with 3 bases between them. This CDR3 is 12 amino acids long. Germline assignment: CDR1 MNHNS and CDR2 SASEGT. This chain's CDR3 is CASSEANYEQYF. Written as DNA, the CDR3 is TGTGCCAGCAGTGAAGCCAACTACGAGCAGTACTTC.

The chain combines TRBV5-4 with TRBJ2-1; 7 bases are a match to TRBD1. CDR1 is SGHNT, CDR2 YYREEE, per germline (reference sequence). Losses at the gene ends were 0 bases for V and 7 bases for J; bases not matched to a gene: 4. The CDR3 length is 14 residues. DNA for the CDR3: TGTGCCAGCAGCTTGGGACAGGGACGAAATGAGCAGTTCTTC. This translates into CASSLGQGRNEQFF.

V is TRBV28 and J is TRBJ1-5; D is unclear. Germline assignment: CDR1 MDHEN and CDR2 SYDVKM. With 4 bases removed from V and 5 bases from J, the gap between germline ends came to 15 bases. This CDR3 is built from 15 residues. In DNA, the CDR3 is TGTGCCAGCAGTTCACCCACTAGGGATGATCAGCCCCAGCATTTT. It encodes CASSSPTRDDQPQHF.

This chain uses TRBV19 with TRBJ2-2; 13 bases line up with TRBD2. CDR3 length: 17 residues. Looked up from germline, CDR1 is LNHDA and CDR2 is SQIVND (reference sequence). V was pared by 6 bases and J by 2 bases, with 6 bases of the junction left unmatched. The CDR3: CASRQTSGRLNTGELFF. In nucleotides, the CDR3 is TGTGCCAGTAGGCAGACTAGCGGGAGGCTAAACACCGGGGAGCTGTTTTTT.